The 22 T cell receptor beta chains listed next were all sequenced from one sample in a study of blood T cell repertoires in COVID-19. The assay was immunoSEQ multiplex PCR, and TCRdb's table has in-frame clones only and misses some. This sample has hundreds of thousands of clones, with about 93% found just once. The sample was peripheral blood. The receptors originated from a woman aged 18-35 years who had recovered from COVID-19.

The chain links TRBV5-4 to TRBJ2-3; 13 bases agree with TRBD2. Germline loops: CDR1 SGHNT, CDR2 YYREEE (reference sequence). V was pared by 6 bases and J by 5 bases, with 3 bases of the junction left unmatched. This CDR3 comprises 14 residues. The CDR3 bases are TGTGCCAGCAAACTAGCGGGAGGGGTAGATACGCAGTATTTT. This encodes CASKLAGGVDTQYF.

The chain uses TRBV4-1 and TRBJ2-2; 8 bases fit TRBD2. The ends lost 1 base at V and 4 bases at J; junction bases unmatched: 5. This CDR3 spans 16 amino acids. CDR1 is MGHRA, CDR2 YSYEKL, per germline. The CDR3 spells CASSQGSGIFTGELFF. The CDR3 bases are TGCGCCAGCAGCCAAGGTAGCGGGATCTTCACCGGGGAGCTGTTTTTT.

The V call is TRBV7-9, the J call TRBJ1-1, with 10 bases matching TRBD1. From germline, CDR1 is SEHNR and CDR2 FQNEAQ (reference sequence). The CDR3 covers 14 residues. Losses at the gene ends were 3 bases for V and 5 bases for J; bases not matched to a gene: 3. CDR3 residues: CASSFGTGVTEAFF. CDR3 DNA sequence: TGTGCCAGCAGCTTCGGGACAGGGGTAACTGAAGCTTTCTTT.

CDR3 residues: CASSSNGHGEQFF. The CDR3 DNA sequence: TGTGCCAGCAGCTCAAATGGACACGGTGAGCAGTTCTTC. This chain links TRBV5-5 with TRBJ2-1; a possible D gene is TRBD1 (5 bases). The CDR3 spans 13 residues. In germline, CDR1 is SGHKS, CDR2 YYEKEE (reference sequence). V lost 3 bases to trimming and J lost 9 bases, with 13 bases between them.

The V gene is TRBV12-3 or TRBV12-4, the J gene TRBJ1-3; D not resolved. This CDR3 comprises 12 residues. Trimming removed 2 bases from V and 8 bases from J, with 7 bases in between. CDR3 sequence: CASSLQVDTIYF. CDR3 nucleotide sequence: TGTGCCAGCAGTTTACAAGTAGACACCATATATTTT.

The chain uses TRBV18 and TRBJ2-1; D unresolved. Looked up from germline, CDR1 is KGHSH and CDR2 is LQKENI. This CDR3 comprises 13 residues. Trimming took off 3 bases at V and 4 bases at J, with 7 bases between the two ends. CDR3 bases: TGTGCCAGCTCACCTGACTCATACAATGAGCAGTTCTTC. Translating gives CASSPDSYNEQFF.

As DNA, the CDR3 is TGTGCCACCAGTGAATCGACAGGGGGCGGAGAGACCCAGTACTTC. Protein sequence: CATSESTGGGETQYF. The V and J genes are TRBV24-1 and TRBJ2-5; 10 positions agree with TRBD1. CDR1 and CDR2 (germline): KGHDR, SFDVKD. The CDR3 is 15 residues long. Losses at the gene ends were 4 bases for V and 4 bases for J; bases not matched to a gene: 5.

The J gene is TRBJ2-2, the V gene TRBV15; possibly TRBD2 for D (6 bases). CDR3 length: 17 amino acids. Germline V CDR1 and CDR2: LNHNV, YYDKDF (reference sequence). V was shortened by 0 bases and J by 6 bases, with 17 bases between the two germline ends. DNA of the CDR3: TGTGCCACCAGCAGAGATCTCAGGAGGGTCGTATCCGGGGAGCTGTTTTTT. This codes for CATSRDLRRVVSGELFF.

V is TRBV21-1 and J is TRBJ2-7; TRBD2 is the table's D call, not checked against the DNA. TRBV21-1 has pseudogene status. The CDR3 length is 16 residues. CDR3 sequence reads: CASSKGRLAGGYEQYV. CDR3 bases: TGTGCCAGCAGCAAAGGACGACTAGCGGGGGGCTACGAGCAGTACGTC.

The chain employs TRBV7-2 and TRBJ2-3; 7 bases match TRBD2. Germline CDR1 reads SGHTA; CDR2 reads FQGNSA. The CDR3 extends over 16 amino acids. V shed 4 bases, J shed 5 bases, and the junction held 12 bases outside the gene matches. CDR3 DNA: TGTGCCAGCAGCTCTAATCGCGGGAGAACTGGAGATACGCAGTATTTT. Protein: CASSSNRGRTGDTQYF. Supplemented by reference TRBV7-2 and TRBJ2-3, the full variable domain reads GAGVSQSPSNKVTEKGKDVELRCDPISGHTALYWYRQSLGQGLEFLIYFQGNSAPDKSGLPSDRFSAERTGGSVSTLTIQRTQQEDSAVYLCASSSNRGRTGDTQYFGPGTRLTVL.

The chain recombines TRBV15 with TRBJ1-2; unclear D gene. CDR1 LNHNV and CDR2 YYDKDF come from the germline V gene (reference sequence). The CDR3 loop spans 15 amino acids. V gave up 3 bases and J gave up 4 bases, with 15 bases separating them. CDR3 residues: CATSRPAGLIYGYTF. The CDR3 region has the DNA TGTGCCACCAGCAGGCCTGCAGGTCTGATCTATGGCTACACCTTC.

V usage is TRBV3-1 (or the pseudogene TRBV3-2) and J usage is TRBJ2-2; D ambiguous. Germline V CDR1 and CDR2: LGHDT, YNNKEL (reference sequence). The CDR3 sequence is 11 residues long. Trimming pared 7 bases from V and 6 bases from J, leaving 6 bases between. CDR3: CASTHAGELFF. CDR3 bases: TGTGCCAGCACACACGCCGGGGAGCTGTTTTTT.

The chain is built from TRBV25-1 and TRBJ1-4, with 9 positions matching TRBD1. This CDR3 comprises 13 residues. V shed 5 bases, J shed 15 bases, and the junction held 10 bases outside the gene matches. Germline values: CDR1 MGHDK, CDR2 SYGVNS. CDR3 sequence (DNA): TGTGCCAGCAGTCCCCGGGACAGGGTGAGAATGTTTTTT. Its protein is CASSPRDRVRMFF.

The rearrangement joins TRBV30 to TRBJ2-5, with 7 positions matching TRBD1. Looked up from germline, CDR1 is GTSNPN and CDR2 is SVGIG (reference sequence). The CDR3 has 13 residues. With V trimmed by 2 bases and J by 4 bases, 4 bases remained unmatched. The CDR3 spells CAWSYRGGETQYF. CDR3 nucleotides: TGTGCCTGGAGTTACAGGGGTGGAGAGACCCAGTACTTC.

The V call is TRBV7-2, the J call TRBJ2-7; 7 nucleotides agree with TRBD2. The V gene end was trimmed by 5 bases and the J gene end by 3 bases; junction bases not matched to a gene: 4. Germline V gives CDR1 SGHTA, CDR2 FQGNSA. This CDR3 has 13 amino acids. The CDR3 spells CASSHSGGYEQYV. The CDR3 coding sequence is TGTGCCAGCAGCCATTCGGGGGGCTACGAGCAGTACGTC.

This CDR3 reads CASSPTGGPNYGYTF. In DNA, the CDR3 is TGCGCCAGCAGCCCCACAGGGGGGCCCAACTATGGCTACACCTTC. The chain couples TRBV5-1 to TRBJ1-2, with TRBD1 matching 8 bases. The CDR3 length is 15 residues. The V segment lost 4 bases and the J segment 2 bases; nucleotides outside the gene matches: 7. Looked up from germline, CDR1 is SGHRS and CDR2 is YFSETQ.

This chain joins TRBV5-5 and TRBJ1-3; a possible D gene is TRBD1 (5 bases). The germline V and J ends were trimmed by 4 bases and 0 bases, with 11 bases remaining between them. CDR1 SGHKS and CDR2 YYEKEE come from the germline V gene (reference sequence). This CDR3 region has 15 residues. DNA for the CDR3: TGTGCCAGCAGCCCTGGGGCTAGCTCTGGAAACACCATATATTTT. Protein: CASSPGASSGNTIYF.

The chain has TRBV5-4 and TRBJ1-6, with D perhaps matching TRBD1 (6 bases). The CDR3 consists of 14 residues. The V gene lost 5 bases and the J gene lost 10 bases, with 16 bases spanning the gap. Looked up from germline, CDR1 is SGHNT and CDR2 is YYREEE (reference sequence). The CDR3 DNA sequence: TGTGCCAGCAGGAACAGGGAGGGGATGTCACCCCTCCACTTT. It is translated as CASRNREGMSPLHF. The whole variable domain, filled in from reference TRBV5-4 and TRBJ1-6, reads ETGVTQSPTHLIKTRGQQVTLRCSSQSGHNTVSWYQQALGQGPQFIFQYYREEENGRGNFPPRFSGLQFPNYSSELNVNALELDDSALYLCASRNREGMSPLHFGNGTRLTVT.

This clone has just one count. The chain is built from TRBV9 and TRBJ1-2; D unresolved. The CDR3 spans 15 residues. Trimming removed 0 bases at V and 4 bases at J, with 13 bases between. CDR1 SGDLS and CDR2 YYNGEE come from the germline V gene. CDR3 region: CASSVGRERFYGYTF. DNA for the CDR3: TGTGCCAGCAGCGTAGGGAGGGAAAGGTTCTATGGCTACACCTTC.

The chain joins TRBV6-5 to TRBJ2-6; tentatively, D is TRBD1 (6 bases). CDR3 size: 14 residues. Trimming left V 9 bases short and J 4 bases short, with 13 bases between. Germline V gives CDR1 MNHEY, CDR2 SVGAGI. DNA of the CDR3: TGTGCCAGTACCCAAGGGGGAGGGGCCAACGTCCTGACTTTC. Translated, it gives CASTQGGGANVLTF.

In its sample, this clone was seen once. The CDR3 region is CASSFVYSASSYNEQFF. The CDR3 bases are TGTGCCAGCAGCTTCGTGTATAGCGCGAGCTCCTACAATGAGCAGTTCTTC. The chain is built from TRBV11-3 and TRBJ2-1, with D maybe TRBD2 (5 bases). Trimming shortened V by 3 bases and J by 0 bases, and 15 bases separated the two germline ends. Germline-derived CDR1 and CDR2 are SGHNT and YENEEA. The length of the CDR3 is 17 residues.

The chain links TRBV5-1 to TRBJ2-3; a weak D match, TRBD2 (6 bases). Germline lookup yields CDR1 SGHRS and CDR2 YFSETQ. Trimming took off 4 bases at V and 5 bases at J, with 14 bases between the two ends. The CDR3 length is 14 residues. CDR3 sequence: CASSPGGAGDTQYF. CDR3 bases: TGCGCCAGCAGCCCCGGGGGAGCTGGAGATACGCAGTATTTT. Full variable domain (missing parts from reference TRBV5-1 and TRBJ2-3): KAGVTQTPRYLIKTRGQQVTLSCSPISGHRSVSWYQQTPGQGLQFLFEYFSETQRNKGNFPGRFSGRQFSNSRSEMNVSTLELGDSALYLCASSPGGAGDTQYFGPGTRLTVL.